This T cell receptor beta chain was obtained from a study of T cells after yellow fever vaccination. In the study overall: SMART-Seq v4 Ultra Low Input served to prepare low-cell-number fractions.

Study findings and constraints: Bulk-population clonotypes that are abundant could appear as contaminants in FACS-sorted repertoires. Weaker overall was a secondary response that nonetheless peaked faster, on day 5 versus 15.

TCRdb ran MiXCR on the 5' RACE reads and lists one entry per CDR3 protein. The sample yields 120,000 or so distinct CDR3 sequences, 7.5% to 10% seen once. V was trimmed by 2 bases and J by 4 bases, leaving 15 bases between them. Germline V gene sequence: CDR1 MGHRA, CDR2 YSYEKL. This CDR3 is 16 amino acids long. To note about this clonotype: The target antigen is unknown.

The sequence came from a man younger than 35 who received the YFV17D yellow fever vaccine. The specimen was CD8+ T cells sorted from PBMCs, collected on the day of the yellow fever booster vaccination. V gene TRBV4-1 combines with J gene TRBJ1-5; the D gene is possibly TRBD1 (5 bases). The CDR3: CASSQRTGTLNQPQHF. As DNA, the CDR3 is TGCGCCAGCAGCCAAAGGACGGGGACGTTGAATCAGCCCCAGCATTTT.